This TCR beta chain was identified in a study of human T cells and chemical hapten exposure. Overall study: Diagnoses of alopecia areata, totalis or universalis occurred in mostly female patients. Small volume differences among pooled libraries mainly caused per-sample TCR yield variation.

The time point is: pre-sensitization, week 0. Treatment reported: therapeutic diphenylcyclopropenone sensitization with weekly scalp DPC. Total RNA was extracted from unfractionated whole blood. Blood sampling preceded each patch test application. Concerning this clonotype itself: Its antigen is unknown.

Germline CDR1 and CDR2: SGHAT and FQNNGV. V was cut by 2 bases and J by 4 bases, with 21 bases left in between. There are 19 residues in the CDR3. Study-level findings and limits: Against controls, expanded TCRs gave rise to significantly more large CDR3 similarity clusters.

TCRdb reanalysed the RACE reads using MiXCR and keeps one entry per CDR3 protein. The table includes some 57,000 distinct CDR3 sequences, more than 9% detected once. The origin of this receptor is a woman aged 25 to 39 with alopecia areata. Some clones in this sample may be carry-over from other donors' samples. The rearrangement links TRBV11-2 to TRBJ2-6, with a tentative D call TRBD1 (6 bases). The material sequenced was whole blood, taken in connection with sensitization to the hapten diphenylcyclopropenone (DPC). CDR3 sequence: CASSLSLIDGTNGANVLTF. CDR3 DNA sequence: TGTGCCAGCAGCTTATCGCTGATAGACGGGACAAACGGGGCCAACGTCCTGACTTTC.